The 10 T cell receptor beta chains listed next were all sequenced from one sample in a study of blood T cell repertoires in COVID-19. The protocol was immunoSEQ multiplex PCR, while the TCRdb copy is restricted to in-frame clones and leaves out a portion. The sample has about 230,000 clones; about 86% are singletons. Sequencing was carried out using peripheral blood. Receptor source: an elderly man with acute or convalescent COVID-19.

The chain joins TRBV20-1 to TRBJ1-4; 7 bases are a match to TRBD1. CDR1 is DFQATT, CDR2 SNEGSKA, per germline (reference sequence). With 3 bases clipped from V and 5 bases from J, the junction kept 6 bases outside the gene matches. This CDR3 is built from 14 residues. The CDR3 here is CSASSGQINEKLFF. The DNA of the CDR3 is TGCAGTGCTAGTTCGGGACAGATAAATGAAAAACTGTTTTTT.

CDR3 nucleotides: TGTGCCAGCAGCTTACTGGCGGGAGGGAGCACAGATACGCAGTATTTT. This codes for CASSLLAGGSTDTQYF. The V and J genes are TRBV7-8 and TRBJ2-3; 9 nucleotides agree with TRBD2. The ends lost 2 bases at V and 0 bases at J; junction bases unmatched: 3. The V gene's germline CDR1 is SGHVS and CDR2 FQNEAQ. This CDR3 is built from 16 residues.

V gene TRBV10-3 combines with J gene TRBJ2-3; 7 bases align to TRBD2. The CDR3 is 16 residues long. V was pared by 5 bases and J by 4 bases, with 12 bases of the junction left unmatched. Looked up from germline, CDR1 is ENHRY and CDR2 is SYGVKD. CDR3 in amino acids: CAISSRGVTTPDTQYF. The CDR3 nucleotides are TGTGCCATCAGTTCCCGGGGGGTAACCACACCAGATACGCAGTATTTT.

This clone was recorded many times. The chain combines TRBV27 with TRBJ1-1; 9 bases line up with TRBD1. The CDR3 covers 14 residues. V lost 10 bases, J lost 6 bases, and 12 bases stayed unmatched. Germline CDR1 reads MNHEY; CDR2 reads SMNVEV (reference sequence). CDR3 residues: CATPAGTGRPEAFF. As DNA, the CDR3 is TGTGCCACCCCCGCCGGGACAGGGAGGCCTGAAGCTTTCTTT.

V is TRBV19 and J is TRBJ2-1, with 10 bases that match TRBD2. The germline gives CDR1 LNHDA, CDR2 SQIVND (reference sequence). The J segment lost 9 bases and the V segment lost 3 bases, leaving 8 bases of the junction unmatched. This CDR3 is 15 amino acids long. The chain's CDR3 is CASSILAGGGSEQFF. In DNA, the CDR3 is TGTGCCAGTAGTATCTTAGCGGGAGGTGGCTCTGAGCAGTTCTTC.

The CDR3 reads CASSETAGSSYEQYF. The CDR3, as DNA: TGTGCCAGCAGTGAAACAGCGGGTAGCTCCTACGAGCAGTACTTC. This chain uses TRBV6-1 with TRBJ2-7; a possible D gene is TRBD2 (6 bases). The V and J ends lost 2 bases and 0 bases respectively, with 11 bases between them. The CDR3 is made up of 15 amino acids. Germline-derived CDR1 and CDR2 are MNHNS and SASEGT.

The rearrangement joins TRBV5-4 to TRBJ2-5; D is perhaps TRBD1 (6 bases). CDR1 is SGHNT, CDR2 YYREEE, per germline (reference sequence). Trimming removed 4 bases at V and 1 base at J, with 17 bases between. This CDR3 spans 16 amino acids. In DNA, the CDR3 is TGTGCCAGCAGCCCCAGCCTTGGGGGCCCCCAAGAGACCCAGTACTTC. This translates into CASSPSLGGPQETQYF.

CDR3 nucleotides: TGTGCCAGCAGCGGGTCCGGACTGTACAATGAGCAGTTCTTC. It encodes CASSGSGLYNEQFF. The gene calls are TRBV9 and TRBJ2-1, with a possible D match to TRBD2 (5 bases). The CDR3 is 14 residues long. V was shortened by 3 bases and J by 4 bases, with 11 bases between the two germline ends. Germline V gene sequence: CDR1 SGDLS, CDR2 YYNGEE.

This clone was picked up a small number of times. The chain recombines TRBV5-1 with TRBJ2-1; 10 bases are shared with TRBD1. The CDR3 is made up of 15 amino acids. Looked up from germline, CDR1 is SGHRS and CDR2 is YFSETQ. V was pared by 2 bases and J by 6 bases, with 5 bases of the junction left unmatched. The CDR3 DNA reads as TGCGCCAGCAGCTTCCTGGACAGGGGGGCCAATGAGCAGTTCTTC. Amino acid sequence: CASSFLDRGANEQFF.

In regard to this clone: Other DNA sequences in this specimen translate into the identical CDR3. The rearrangement links TRBV12-3 or TRBV12-4 to TRBJ2-1, with D hard to call. V was trimmed by 6 bases and J by 4 bases, leaving 4 bases between them. CDR3 length: 11 residues. DNA for the CDR3: TGTGCCAGCAGCCAATACAATGAGCAGTTCTTC. Translation gives CASSQYNEQFF.